Following are 26 T cell receptor beta chains from one sample sequenced in a study of cytomegalovirus exposure and HLA in healthy donors. The PCR contained 60 Vbeta and 13 Jbeta primers. Data came from immunoSEQ multiplex PCR; TCRdb stores just in-frame clones and leaves some out. This sample has over 150,000 clones, with about four fifths found just once. The source material was PBMCs. The receptor source for this set is a man over 45 in good health and CMV-seropositive.

About this clone: Other nucleotide sequences in the sample specify the same CDR3. The chain couples TRBV7-9 to TRBJ2-5; TRBD2 matches 11 bases. V lost 1 base to trimming and J lost 4 bases; unmatched junction nucleotides: 2. Germline CDR1 reads SEHNR; CDR2 reads FQNEAQ (reference sequence). The CDR3 loop spans 15 amino acids. Written as DNA, the CDR3 is TGTGCCAGCAGCTTAGGGCTAGCGGGGGGAGAGACCCAGTACTTC. Its translation: CASSLGLAGGETQYF.

This chain uses TRBV14 with TRBJ2-7; TRBD1 matches 12 bases. Trimming at V came to 4 bases and at J to 3 bases, leaving 4 bases not matched to a gene. This CDR3 contains 15 residues. CDR1 SGHDN and CDR2 FVKESK come from the germline V gene. CDR3 residues: CASSPGTGGLYEQYF. The CDR3 DNA is TGTGCCAGCAGCCCAGGGACAGGGGGCCTCTACGAGCAGTACTTC.

This chain links TRBV7-9 with TRBJ1-1; TRBD1 aligns across 7 bases. The CDR3 length is 14 residues. The germline V gene has CDR1 SEHNR and CDR2 FQNEAQ (reference sequence). V shed 6 bases, J shed 4 bases, and the junction held 8 bases outside the gene matches. This CDR3 reads CASREQGWGTEAFF. The CDR3 DNA sequence: TGTGCCAGCAGGGAACAGGGGTGGGGCACTGAAGCTTTCTTT.

The V gene is TRBV9, the J gene TRBJ2-7; TRBD2 agrees at 9 bases. With 0 bases clipped from V and 6 bases from J, the junction kept 7 bases outside the gene matches. Germline loops: CDR1 SGDLS, CDR2 YYNGEE. The CDR3 has 15 amino acids. CDR3 bases: TGTGCCAGCAGCGTAGAGCCGGGACTAGCAATCGAGCAGTACTTC. Its translation is CASSVEPGLAIEQYF.

The chain uses TRBV30 and TRBJ2-2; TRBD1 might be the D (6 bases). V gave up 0 bases and J gave up 3 bases, with 14 bases separating them. From germline, CDR1 is GTSNPN and CDR2 SVGIG (reference sequence). The CDR3 spans 16 residues. The CDR3 sequence: CAWSVRLDSYTGELFF. The CDR3 bases are TGTGCCTGGAGTGTCCGATTGGACAGTTACACCGGGGAGCTGTTTTTT.

The rearrangement links TRBV30 to TRBJ2-1; the D gene is possibly TRBD1 (6 bases). Germline CDR1 reads GTSNPN; CDR2 reads SVGIG (reference sequence). V was pared by 4 bases and J by 2 bases, with 12 bases between. There are 14 residues in the CDR3. The CDR3 DNA sequence: TGTGCCTGGACCCGGACAGCACCCTACAATGAGCAGTTCTTC. Amino acids: CAWTRTAPYNEQFF.

The chain joins TRBV28 to TRBJ2-7; D gene unclear. V was shortened by 0 bases and J by 3 bases, with 15 bases between the two germline ends. This CDR3 is built from 16 residues. From germline, CDR1 is MDHEN and CDR2 SYDVKM. The CDR3 DNA reads as TGTGCCAGCAGTTTATGGTCCGCGATAAACTTCTACGAGCAGTACTTC. This gives the protein CASSLWSAINFYEQYF.

The V and J genes are TRBV5-1 and TRBJ2-2; TRBD1 agrees at 7 bases. Germline-derived CDR1 and CDR2 are SGHRS and YFSETQ. Trimming cost V 1 base and J 5 bases; bases outside gene matches: 5. This CDR3 is built from 15 residues. CDR3 sequence: CASSLRQDRTGELFF. For the CDR3, the DNA is TGCGCCAGCAGCTTGCGGCAGGACAGGACCGGGGAGCTGTTTTTT.

The chain couples TRBV18 to TRBJ2-2; tentative D call: TRBD1 (6 bases). Trimming took off 2 bases at V and 0 bases at J, with 10 bases between the two ends. Germline CDR1 reads KGHSH; CDR2 reads LQKENI. The CDR3 sequence is 16 residues long. The CDR3 DNA is TGTGCCAGCTCACCAAGGGACACCTCGAACACCGGGGAGCTGTTTTTT. Its translation: CASSPRDTSNTGELFF.

The genes are TRBV6-5 and TRBJ2-1, with 9 bases fitting TRBD2. In germline, CDR1 is MNHEY, CDR2 SVGAGI. The V segment lost 4 bases and the J segment 10 bases; nucleotides outside the gene matches: 14. The CDR3 is made up of 16 amino acids. DNA for the CDR3: TGTGCCAGCAGTTCCCCGGCTAGCGGGGCCGCTGGGGAGCAGTTCTTC. This translates into CASSSPASGAAGEQFF.

The chain joins TRBV28 to TRBJ1-2, with D uncertain. The CDR3 sequence is 14 residues long. V was shortened by 3 bases and J by 6 bases, with 14 bases between the two germline ends. Germline lookup yields CDR1 MDHEN and CDR2 SYDVKM. DNA of the CDR3: TGTGCCAGCAGTTTCTACCTCTCCGGGAATGGCTACACCTTC. This codes for CASSFYLSGNGYTF.

J is TRBJ1-1 and V is TRBV19; TRBD1 agrees at 9 bases. This CDR3 is 12 amino acids long. V was pared by 10 bases and J by 5 bases, with 5 bases of the junction left unmatched. Per the germline V gene, CDR1 is LNHDA and CDR2 is SQIVND (reference sequence). The CDR3 DNA follows: TGTGCCATCCTGACAGGGGGTACTGAAGCTTTCTTT. It encodes CAILTGGTEAFF. Full variable domain (remainder filled in from reference TRBV19 and TRBJ1-1): DGGITQSPKYLFRKEGQNVTLSCEQNLNHDAMYWYRQDPGQGLRLIYYSQIVNDFQKGDIAEGYSVSREKKESFPLTVTSAQKNPTAFYLCAILTGGTEAFFGQGTRLTVV.

J is TRBJ2-7 and V is TRBV6-1; the match to TRBD2 covers 8 bases. Unmatched junction bases numbered 17, after V lost 4 bases and J lost 6 bases. Germline-derived CDR1 and CDR2 are MNHNS and SASEGT. CDR3 length equals 17 residues. CDR3 DNA: TGTGCCAGCAGTGCCCCCGGGGCGGGAGGTAGTTTACGCGAGCAGTACTTC. Translation: CASSAPGAGGSLREQYF.

J is TRBJ1-3 and V is TRBV7-9; tentatively, D is TRBD1 (5 bases). The germline gives CDR1 SEHNR, CDR2 FQNEAQ (reference sequence). This CDR3 spans 16 amino acids. V dropped 5 bases and J dropped 0 bases, with 14 bases sitting between them. DNA of the CDR3: TGTGCCAGCAGCCCCGCGGGACGACTCTCTGGAAACACCATATATTTT. Amino acids: CASSPAGRLSGNTIYF.

The chain is built from TRBV29-1 and TRBJ2-5; TRBD1 is a possible D gene (5 bases). Germline V gene lookup returns CDR1 SQVTM and CDR2 ANQGSEA. CDR3 size: 12 residues. The CDR3 DNA sequence: TGCAGTGCAGGGCAGCGCCAAGAGACCCAGTACTTC. This sequence encodes CSAGQRQETQYF.

Points on this clone: A junction end diverges from the germline sequence, so it may reflect a read error. V is TRBV7-7 and J is TRBJ2-1; weak D call: TRBD2 (5 bases). Per germline, CDR1 SSHAT and CDR2 FNYEAQ (reference sequence). The CDR3 is 13 residues long. The CDR3: CASSRSSGSEQFF. CDR3 in DNA: TGTGCTAGCAGCCGTTCATCTGGGAGTGAGCAGTTCTTC.

The CDR3 DNA reads TGTGCCAGCAGCCTACAACCCAGTTCTAGCACTGAAGCTTTCTTT. It translates to CASSLQPSSSTEAFF. The chain recombines TRBV6-5 with TRBJ1-1; D is uncertain. Between the trimmed V and J ends, which lost 6 bases and 4 bases, there was a span of 18 bases. This CDR3 spans 15 amino acids. CDR1 is MNHEY and CDR2 is SVGAGI in the germline V gene.

V usage is TRBV19 and J usage is TRBJ2-7; 9 bases align to TRBD1. V shed 9 bases and J 2 bases; nucleotides not matched to a gene: 2. The length of the CDR3 is 12 residues. Germline values: CDR1 LNHDA, CDR2 SQIVND (reference sequence). CDR3 loop: CASRDRAYEQYF. CDR3 in DNA: TGTGCCAGCCGGGACAGGGCCTACGAGCAGTACTTC.

This clone was detected only a few times. The CDR3 is CAWSVLPRSGESGNTIYF. The CDR3 DNA is TGTGCCTGGAGTGTACTACCCAGATCAGGGGAGTCTGGAAACACCATATATTTT. The rearrangement joins TRBV30 to TRBJ1-3; maybe TRBD1 (6 bases). The V end lost 0 bases, the J end lost 1 base, and 19 bases lay between the germline ends. This CDR3 comprises 18 residues. CDR1 is GTSNPN and CDR2 is SVGIG in the germline V gene (reference sequence).

The chain is built from TRBV9 and TRBJ2-7; possibly TRBD1 for D (5 bases). This CDR3 contains 14 residues. The ends were cut back, 0 bases at V and 2 bases at J, with 9 bases in the middle. Germline CDR1 reads SGDLS; CDR2 reads YYNGEE. Here the CDR3 reads CASSVGQGTYEQYF. The CDR3 nucleotides read TGTGCCAGCAGCGTAGGTCAGGGCACCTACGAGCAGTACTTC.

The V gene is TRBV28, the J gene TRBJ2-1; D is perhaps TRBD2 (6 bases). Germline V lookup: CDR1 MDHEN, CDR2 SYDVKM. Between the trimmed V and J ends, which lost 6 bases and 4 bases, there was a span of 10 bases. The CDR3 loop spans 13 amino acids. CDR3 protein: CASRLRGYNEQFF. The CDR3 DNA follows: TGTGCCAGCAGGCTCCGGGGGTACAATGAGCAGTTCTTC.

This chain joins TRBV13 and TRBJ2-2; a weak D match, TRBD2 (6 bases). Germline loops: CDR1 PRHDT, CDR2 FYEKMQ (reference sequence). The CDR3 is 13 residues long. The V and J ends lost 0 bases and 7 bases respectively, with 6 bases between them. CDR3 amino acids: CASSLGGGGELFF. CDR3 coding DNA: TGTGCCAGCAGCTTAGGCGGGGGCGGGGAGCTGTTTTTT.

The chain recombines TRBV5-1 with TRBJ2-7; D might be TRBD1 (6 bases). The V gene's germline CDR1 is SGHRS and CDR2 YFSETQ. The CDR3 runs 14 residues. V shed 0 bases and J shed 3 bases, with 10 bases lying between them. DNA of the CDR3: TGCGCCAGCAGCTTGGACAGGGTGGGCTACGAGCAGTACTTC. The encoded protein is CASSLDRVGYEQYF.

In its sample, this clone was seen once. This rearrangement joins TRBV5-1 to TRBJ1-4, with 9 nucleotides matching TRBD1. The trim removed 3 bases at V and 2 bases at J, leaving 5 bases unmatched. The CDR3 runs 16 residues. CDR1 and CDR2 from the germline V gene are SGHRS and YFSETQ. The CDR3 DNA is TGCGCCAGCAGCTCGCGGGACAGGGACACTAATGAAAAACTGTTTTTT. It codes for CASSSRDRDTNEKLFF.

The chain couples TRBV7-8 to TRBJ2-7; perhaps TRBD1 as D (8 bases). In germline, CDR1 is SGHVS, CDR2 FQNEAQ. V was cut by 4 bases and J by 6 bases, with 19 bases left in between. This CDR3 comprises 15 residues. The DNA for the CDR3 is TGTGCCAGCAGCTCCCTACAGGGGGGGACAAGCGAGCAGTACTTC. Protein product: CASSSLQGGTSEQYF.

V and J are TRBV28 and TRBJ2-7; 7 positions match TRBD1. Per germline, CDR1 MDHEN and CDR2 SYDVKM. This CDR3 region has 14 residues. V shed 8 bases and J 6 bases; nucleotides not matched to a gene: 13. CDR3 sequence (DNA): TGTGCCAGCCTAAGAATTGACAGGGTGGGCGAGCAGTACTTC. This sequence encodes CASLRIDRVGEQYF.